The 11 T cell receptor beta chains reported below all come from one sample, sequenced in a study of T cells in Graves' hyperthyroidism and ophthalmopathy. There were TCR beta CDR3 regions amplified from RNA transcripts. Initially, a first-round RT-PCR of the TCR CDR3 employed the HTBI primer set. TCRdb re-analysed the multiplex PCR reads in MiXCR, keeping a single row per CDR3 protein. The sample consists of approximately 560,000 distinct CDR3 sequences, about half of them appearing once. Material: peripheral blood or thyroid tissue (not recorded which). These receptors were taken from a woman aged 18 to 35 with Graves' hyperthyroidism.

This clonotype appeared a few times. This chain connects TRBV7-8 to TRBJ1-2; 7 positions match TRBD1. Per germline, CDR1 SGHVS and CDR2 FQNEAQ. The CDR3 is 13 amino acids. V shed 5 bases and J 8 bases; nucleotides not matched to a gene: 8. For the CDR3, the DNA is TGTGCCAGCAGCCCCCGGGACAGTTTAGGCTACACCTTC. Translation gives CASSPRDSLGYTF.

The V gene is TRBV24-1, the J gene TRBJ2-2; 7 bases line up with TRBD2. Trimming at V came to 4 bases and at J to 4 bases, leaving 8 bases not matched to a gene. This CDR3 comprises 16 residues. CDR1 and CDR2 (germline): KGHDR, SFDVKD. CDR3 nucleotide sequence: TGTGCCACCAGTGAAGAAGGGCGGGAGCGCACCGGGGAGCTGTTTTTT. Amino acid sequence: CATSEEGRERTGELFF.

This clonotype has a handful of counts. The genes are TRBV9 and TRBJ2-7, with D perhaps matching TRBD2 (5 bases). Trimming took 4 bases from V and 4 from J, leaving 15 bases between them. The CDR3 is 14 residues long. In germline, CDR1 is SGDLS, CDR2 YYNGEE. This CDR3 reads CASSQADTGYEQYF. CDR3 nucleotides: TGTGCCAGCAGCCAAGCTGACACGGGGTACGAGCAGTACTTC. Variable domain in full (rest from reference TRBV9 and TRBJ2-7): DSGVTQTPKHLITATGQRVTLRCSPRSGDLSVYWYQQSLDQGLQFLIQYYNGEERAKGNILERFSAQQFPDLHSELNLSSLELGDSALYFCASSQADTGYEQYFGPGTRLTVT.

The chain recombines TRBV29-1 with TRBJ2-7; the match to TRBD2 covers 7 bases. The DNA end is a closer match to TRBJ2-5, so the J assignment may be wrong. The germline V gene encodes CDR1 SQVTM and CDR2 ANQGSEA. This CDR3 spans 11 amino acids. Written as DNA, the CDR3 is TGCAGCGTCTCTAGCGGCCGGACCCAGTACTTC. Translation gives CSVSSGRTQYF.

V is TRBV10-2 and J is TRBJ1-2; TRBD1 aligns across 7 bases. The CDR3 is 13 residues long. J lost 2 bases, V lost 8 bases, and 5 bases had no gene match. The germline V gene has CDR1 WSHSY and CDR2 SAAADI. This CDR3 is CASAETGNYGYTF. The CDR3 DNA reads TGCGCCAGCGCGGAGACAGGGAACTATGGCTACACCTTC.

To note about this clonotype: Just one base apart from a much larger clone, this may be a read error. CDR3 amino acids: CSASPVNTEAFF. In DNA, the CDR3 is TGCAGTGCTAGTCCAGTGAACACTGAAGCTTTCTTT. The chain joins TRBV20-1 to TRBJ1-1; no definite D call. The CDR3 spans 12 residues. With 3 bases removed from V and 0 bases from J, the gap between germline ends came to 5 bases. Germline loops: CDR1 DFQATT, CDR2 SNEGSKA (reference sequence).

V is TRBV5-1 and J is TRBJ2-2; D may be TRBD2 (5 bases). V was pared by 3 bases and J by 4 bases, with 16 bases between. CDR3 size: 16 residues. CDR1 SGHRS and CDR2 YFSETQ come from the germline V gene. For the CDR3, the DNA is TGCGCCAGCAGCTCCGGGTCTGTCGCGGGCACCGGGGAGCTGTTTTTT. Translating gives CASSSGSVAGTGELFF.

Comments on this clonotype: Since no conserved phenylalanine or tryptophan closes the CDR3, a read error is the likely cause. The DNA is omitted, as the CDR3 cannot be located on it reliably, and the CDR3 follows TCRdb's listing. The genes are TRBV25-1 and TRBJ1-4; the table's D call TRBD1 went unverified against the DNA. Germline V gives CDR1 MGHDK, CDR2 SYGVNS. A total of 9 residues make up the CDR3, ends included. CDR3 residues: CASSEPGRM.

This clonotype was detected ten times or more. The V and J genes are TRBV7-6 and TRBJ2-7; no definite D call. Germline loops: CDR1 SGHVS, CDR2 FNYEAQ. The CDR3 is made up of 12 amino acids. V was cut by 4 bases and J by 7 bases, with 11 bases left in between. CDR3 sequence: CASSSPGTEQYF. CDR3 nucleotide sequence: TGTGCCAGCAGCTCACCAGGTACGGAGCAGTACTTC.

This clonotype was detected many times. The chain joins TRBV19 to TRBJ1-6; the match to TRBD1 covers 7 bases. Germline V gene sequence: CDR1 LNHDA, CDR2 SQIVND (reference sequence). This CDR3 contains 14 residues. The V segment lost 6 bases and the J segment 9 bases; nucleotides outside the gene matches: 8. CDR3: CASRDREDSSPLHF. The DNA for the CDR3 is TGTGCCAGTAGAGACAGGGAGGATTCTTCACCCCTCCACTTT.

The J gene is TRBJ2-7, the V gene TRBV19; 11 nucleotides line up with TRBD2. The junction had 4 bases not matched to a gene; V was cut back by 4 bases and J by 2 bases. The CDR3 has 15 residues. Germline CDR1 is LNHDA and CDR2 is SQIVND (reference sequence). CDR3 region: CASSRGLAAAYEQYF. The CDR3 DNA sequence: TGTGCCAGTAGTAGGGGACTAGCGGCAGCCTACGAGCAGTACTTC.